The sequence of this TCR beta chain was determined in a study of shared clonotypes between healthy human individuals. Overall study: The cohort comprised two women and a few men. Their ages spanned 18 to 49 years.

Only one count was recorded for this clone. Original handling: ImmunoSEQ gave junction-only sequences without quality scores, so filtering differed. Sequencing was performed with immunoSEQ multiplex PCR; in TCRdb, only in-frame clones are kept and a portion is missing. V, J and clone size are taken as reported in that table, and D and trimming were inferred from the DNA itself. The sample includes some 450,000 clones, 77% of them seen just once. From germline, CDR1 is GTSNPN and CDR2 SVGIG (reference sequence). CDR3 size: 14 residues. Those who donated, Caucasian adults without exception, all lived in Nashville, Tennessee.

This clonotype was obtained from a woman aged 40 to 49 in good health. Some clones in this sample may be carry-over from other donors' samples. The source material was PBMCs. J is TRBJ2-5 and V is TRBV30, with TRBD1 as a possible D gene (6 bases). The J call may be faulty, since TRBJ2-7 better matches the DNA end. In nucleotides, the CDR3 is TGTGCCTGGAGTGTACAGGTAGGGGGCTACGAGCAGTACTTC. Translation: CAWSVQVGGYEQYF.